This TCR beta chain was recovered during a study of shared clonotypes between healthy human individuals. Study information: For every donor, three CD4 naive, three CD4 memory, two CD8 naive and one CD8 memory plates were used.

The CDR3 has 16 residues. The germline V gene encodes CDR1 MNHNS and CDR2 SASEGT. The V gene lost 4 bases and the J gene lost 0 bases, with 15 bases spanning the gap. Template for every sorted-subset replicate PCR totaled 150 to 250 ng DNA, tens of thousands of T cell genomes. Clones were read by immunoSEQ multiplex PCR, and TCRdb kept only the in-frame ones, dropping some. This table has approximately 2,000,000 clones, 93% appearing once. Study-level results: Genetic and exposure-history diversity was limited by the few donors. Tissues were not sampled, only blood, and their repertoires likely differ.

Notes on this clone: Its antigen is as yet unknown.

The naive CD8 subset, CD45RO-negative cells positively selected for CCR7, excluded terminally differentiated effector memory CD45RA+ cells. This TCR was sampled from a man younger than 30 in good health. Some clones in this sample may be carry-over from other donors' samples. The chain employs TRBV6-1 and TRBJ1-1, with D perhaps matching TRBD1 (6 bases). The sequencing input was naive CD8+ T cells from PBMCs. CDR3 bases: TGTGCCAGCAGTGTCCTTTGGACAGTTCTGAACACTGAAGCTTTCTTT. It translates to CASSVLWTVLNTEAFF.